Listed here is a single TCR beta chain. Its antigen is still unknown. The data are from a study of T cells expressing NK-cell markers. Study in general: The TCR beta repertoires originated in sorted CD3+CD56+NKG2C+, CD3+CD56+NKG2C- and CD3+CD56-NKG2C+ T cells. Sequenced donors, eight in total, included seven who were HCMV-seropositive and one who was seronegative. Study-wide points: Top CD8+ clonotypes included the dominant CD3+CD56+NKG2C+ clonotypes in 6 or 7 donors. Expanded clones of NKG2C+ T cells had an unclear HCMV specificity.

One entry per CDR3 protein, without DNA, is what TCRdb gives after re-calling the 5' RACE reads. The sample data list around 380,000 distinct CDR3 sequences. The CDR3 has 16 residues. In germline, CDR1 is MDHEN, CDR2 SYDVKM. The V gene is TRBV28, the J gene TRBJ2-1; TCRdb picks TRBD1, but there is no DNA to check that call. The sequence derives from a woman between 45 and 60 years old in good health. Material for sequencing was blood T cells: a sorted CD56 or NKG2C T cell subset, CD4+ or CD8+ T cells, or bulk PBMC T cells (not recorded which). CDR3: CASRPGTGGINNEQFF.